A single sample is the source of the 31 T cell receptor beta chains below, sequenced in a study of molecular identifiers for immune sequencing clone quantification. MiXCR, run by TCRdb on the PCR reads, gives a single entry per CDR3 protein. The top ten clones hold about 0.84% of a sample with some 680,000 distinct CDR3 sequences, roughly 25% of them seen once. Input material: naive CD8+ T cells from blood, with Jurkat cell RNA spiked in. Subset denoted: FACS-sorted CD8+CD4-CCR7+CD45RA+ naive T cells. Source of these receptors: a human donor in good health. Some libraries in this study had Jurkat cell RNA spiked in.

The chain combines TRBV7-9 with TRBJ1-6; a possible D gene is TRBD1 (5 bases). In germline, CDR1 is SEHNR, CDR2 FQNEAQ (reference sequence). The CDR3 is made up of 15 amino acids. The V gene lost 5 bases and the J gene lost 7 bases, with 15 bases spanning the gap. The CDR3 nucleotides are TGTGCCAGCAGCGCGACAGAGGTCTCAAATTCACCCCTCCACTTT. Protein: CASSATEVSNSPLHF.

The sample holds many counts of this clonotype. The chain links TRBV2 to TRBJ2-5; possibly TRBD1 or TRBD2 for D (5 bases each). V lost 6 bases, J lost 1 base, and 9 bases lay in between. The CDR3 consists of 13 residues. Germline CDR1 reads SNHLY; CDR2 reads FYNNEI. CDR3 loop: CASRTGAQETQYF. The CDR3 DNA follows: TGTGCCAGCAGGACCGGGGCCCAAGAGACCCAGTACTTC.

This clonotype was counted ten times or more. This chain joins TRBV11-2 and TRBJ2-5; D is uncertain. Germline lookup yields CDR1 SGHAT and CDR2 FQNNGV. The V end lost 3 bases, the J end lost 0 bases, and 17 bases lay between the germline ends. This CDR3 region has 17 residues. The CDR3 DNA sequence: TGTGCCAGCAGCTTCTCTGTCCGTCCGGAGTACCAAGAGACCCAGTACTTC. As protein: CASSFSVRPEYQETQYF.

On this clonotype: At one boundary the junction diverges from the germline segment, which might be a read error. The chain couples TRBV20-1 to TRBJ2-7; a weak D match, TRBD1 (5 bases). Per the germline V gene, CDR1 is DFQATT and CDR2 is SNEGSKA (reference sequence). This CDR3 is built from 15 residues. The CDR3 region is CSARDLRTHSYERYF. The CDR3 coding sequence is TGCAGTGCTAGAGATTTGCGGACACACTCCTACGAGCGGTACTTC.

In its sample, this clonotype was seen a few times. The chain employs TRBV11-3 and TRBJ2-3, with D possibly matching TRBD1 (5 bases). The CDR3 spans 14 residues. Trimming shortened V by 4 bases and J by 1 base, and 9 bases separated the two germline ends. Germline V lookup: CDR1 SGHNT, CDR2 YENEEA. Here the CDR3 reads CASSSSTGTDTQYF. CDR3 DNA: TGTGCCAGCAGCTCCTCGACAGGCACAGATACGCAGTATTTT.

This clonotype showed up just a few times. The V and J genes are TRBV30 and TRBJ2-1, with TRBD1 as a possible D gene (6 bases). The CDR3 spans 16 residues. The V and J ends lost 5 bases and 0 bases respectively, with 17 bases between them. Per the germline V gene, CDR1 is GTSNPN and CDR2 is SVGIG (reference sequence). The CDR3 nucleotides are TGTGCCTGGGGGGGAAGACAGGCGAGCTCCTACAATGAGCAGTTCTTC. Encoded protein: CAWGGRQASSYNEQFF.

Remarks on this clonotype: A much more abundant neighbour one base away suggests this may be a read error. This sequence joins TRBV29-1 and TRBJ1-1; D is unresolved. This CDR3 contains 12 residues. Trimming stripped 7 bases from V and 6 bases from J, with 15 bases between. CDR1 is SQVTM, CDR2 ANQGSEA, per germline. This CDR3 reads CSEHTVHPEAFF. The CDR3 DNA is TGCAGCGAACACACAGTCCACCCTGAAGCTTTCTTT.

This clonotype was detected ten times or more. The rearrangement uses TRBV6-1 and TRBJ2-7; 9 bases align to TRBD1. The CDR3 contains 14 residues. Germline CDR1 MNHNS, CDR2 SASEGT. Trimming took 6 bases from V and 3 from J; bases not matched to a gene: 6. As DNA, the CDR3 is TGTGCCAGCAGGATGAGACAGGGGGGCTACGAGCAGTACTTC. Amino acid sequence: CASRMRQGGYEQYF.

This clonotype was seen ten or more times. This rearrangement joins TRBV12-3 or TRBV12-4 to TRBJ2-3; D gene uncertain. CDR3 size: 11 residues. The V gene lost 3 bases and the J gene lost 9 bases, with 7 bases spanning the gap. The DNA for the CDR3 is TGTGCCAGCAGTTTTGAGTTGACGCAGTATTTT. It encodes CASSFELTQYF.

The chain links TRBV27 to TRBJ2-5, with 9 bases matching TRBD1. CDR1 MNHEY and CDR2 SMNVEV come from the germline V gene (reference sequence). This CDR3 is 16 amino acids long. The V gene end was trimmed by 5 bases and the J gene end by 4 bases; junction bases not matched to a gene: 11. As DNA, the CDR3 is TGTGCCAGCAGTCCAACAGGGGGCTGGCGGGGAGAGACCCAGTACTTC. This encodes CASSPTGGWRGETQYF.

This clonotype was seen ten or more times. V is TRBV12-3 or TRBV12-4 and J is TRBJ1-5; D uncertain. Trimming cost V 7 bases and J 0 bases, with 10 bases left between them. The CDR3 covers 14 residues. CDR3 in amino acids: CASTSGNSNQPQHF. The CDR3 coding sequence is TGTGCCAGCACTTCCGGGAATAGCAATCAGCCCCAGCATTTT.

Comment on this clonotype: At one end, the junction sequence differs from germline, possibly due to a read error. The chain carries TRBV7-2 and TRBJ1-2, with D perhaps matching TRBD1 (5 bases). The CDR3 is 15 amino acids. The germline V gene has CDR1 SGHTA and CDR2 FQGNSA. As DNA, the CDR3 is TGTGCCAGCAGCAGTGTGGGGGAGGACAACTATGGCTACATCTTC. The encoded protein is CASSSVGEDNYGYIF.

Turning to this clonotype: At one end the junction does not follow the germline gene, possibly because of a read error. This chain uses TRBV4-1 with TRBJ2-3; maybe TRBD2 (6 bases). CDR1 and CDR2 from the germline V gene are MGHRA and YSYEKL. There are 16 residues in the CDR3. The CDR3 protein is CASSQGVAGSTDAQYF. CDR3 DNA: TGCGCCAGCAGCCAAGGGGTGGCGGGGAGCACAGATGCGCAGTATTTT.

J is TRBJ2-7 and V is TRBV4-1; 7 bases agree with TRBD1. Trimming removed 5 bases from V and 3 bases from J; junction bases left unmatched: 7. Germline values: CDR1 MGHRA, CDR2 YSYEKL. The CDR3 consists of 14 residues. For the CDR3, the DNA is TGCGCCAGCAGCTACCGGGACAGCAACTACGAGCAGTACTTC. Translation gives CASSYRDSNYEQYF.

The chain recombines TRBV7-9 with TRBJ2-1; TRBD1 is a possible D gene (5 bases). V lost 5 bases to trimming and J lost 2 bases, with 16 bases between them. Germline V CDR1 and CDR2: SEHNR, FQNEAQ (reference sequence). CDR3 length equals 16 residues. DNA of the CDR3: TGTGCCAGCAGCCCCTCAGCAGGGTGGCCCTACAATGAGCAGTTCTTC. Amino acids: CASSPSAGWPYNEQFF.

This chain uses TRBV3-1 with TRBJ2-7; 7 nucleotides line up with TRBD1. Per the germline V gene, CDR1 is LGHDT and CDR2 is YNNKEL (reference sequence). The CDR3 has 16 residues. The trim removed 4 bases at V and 0 bases at J, leaving 9 bases unmatched. CDR3: CASSPWTGSFSYEQYF. Written as DNA, the CDR3 is TGTGCCAGCAGCCCCTGGACAGGTTCCTTCTCCTACGAGCAGTACTTC.

The rearrangement links TRBV28 to TRBJ2-1; unclear D gene. CDR1 and CDR2 (germline): MDHEN, SYDVKM. CDR3 length: 13 residues. V lost 8 bases to trimming and J lost 10 bases, with 18 bases between them. CDR3 nucleotides: TGTGCCAGCTGTCTGGACGGATCCAAAGAGCAGTTCTTC. This gives the protein CASCLDGSKEQFF.

This clonotype has at least ten counts. In DNA, the CDR3 is TGTGCCAGCAGCCCCCTCCCGGGGCTAGATACGCAGTATTTT. Translation: CASSPLPGLDTQYF. The J gene is TRBJ2-3, the V gene TRBV27, with D perhaps being TRBD1 or TRBD2 (5 bases each). The germline CDR1 and CDR2 sequences are MNHEY and SMNVEV (reference sequence). Trimming removed 6 bases from V and 5 bases from J, with 15 bases in between. The CDR3 is 14 amino acids.

This clonotype was counted ten times or more. The genes are TRBV7-9 and TRBJ1-1, with TRBD1 identical over 7 bases. The trim removed 5 bases at V and 4 bases at J, leaving 10 bases unmatched. The CDR3 sequence is 15 residues long. Germline loops: CDR1 SEHNR, CDR2 FQNEAQ (reference sequence). Here the CDR3 reads CASSTRQGKFTEAFF. The CDR3 coding sequence is TGTGCCAGCAGCACCCGACAGGGAAAGTTCACTGAAGCTTTCTTT.

This clonotype was detected many times. CDR3 protein: CASSSTGQGMNTGELFF. CDR3 sequence (DNA): TGTGCCAGCAGTTCCACAGGACAGGGTATGAACACCGGGGAGCTGTTTTTT. The chain carries TRBV28 and TRBJ2-2, with 8 bases that match TRBD1. Per germline, CDR1 MDHEN and CDR2 SYDVKM. The CDR3 runs 17 residues. V lost 4 bases and J lost 1; bases outside the gene matches: 8.

This clonotype was counted between two and nine times. CDR3 nucleotide sequence: TGTGCCAGTAGTTGGACTAGCGGGATCACAGATACGCAGTATTTT. Translated: CASSWTSGITDTQYF. The genes are TRBV19 and TRBJ2-3, with TRBD2 identical over 12 bases. V gave up 5 bases and J gave up 2 bases; unmatched junction bases: 2. The CDR3 has 15 residues. The germline V gene encodes CDR1 LNHDA and CDR2 SQIVND (reference sequence).

This clonotype was recorded many times. Written as DNA, the CDR3 is TGCGCCAGCAGTCAATCAGTAAAGGACCCGGGACCCGGCTACGAGCAGTACTTC. It is translated as CASSQSVKDPGPGYEQYF. V is TRBV23-1 and J is TRBJ2-7, with D tentatively TRBD1 or TRBD2 (5 bases each). TRBV23-1 has ORF status, its function being uncertain. Trimming stripped 0 bases from V and 3 bases from J, with 21 bases between. This CDR3 has 18 residues.

This clonotype has only a few counts. This chain links TRBV7-2 with TRBJ2-5, with D possibly being TRBD2 (6 bases). V was trimmed by 5 bases and J by 2 bases, leaving 12 bases between them. The germline V gene has CDR1 SGHTA and CDR2 FQGNSA. This CDR3 spans 14 amino acids. Written as DNA, the CDR3 is TGTGCCAGCAGCGCACCCGGGAGACAAGAGACCCAGTACTTC. Its translation: CASSAPGRQETQYF.

The sample holds a few counts of this clonotype. The chain links TRBV5-1 to TRBJ1-2; no definite D call. The CDR3 runs to 15 residues. Germline V gene data show CDR1 as SGHRS and CDR2 as YFSETQ. The germline V and J ends were trimmed by 0 bases and 8 bases, with 17 bases remaining between them. CDR3 loop: CASSLAVNLWRGYTF. The DNA for the CDR3 is TGCGCCAGCAGCTTGGCCGTGAATTTATGGAGGGGCTACACCTTC.

This clonotype was recorded once. An end of the junction differs from the germline gene, which may be a read error. The chain employs TRBV25-1 and TRBJ2-6; perhaps D is TRBD1 or TRBD2 (5 bases each). The CDR3 has 17 amino acids. Germline CDR1 and CDR2: MGHDK and SYGVNS. CDR3 loop: CASSTTRTPYGASVLTF. The CDR3, as DNA: TGTGCCAGCAGTACAACCAGGACCCCCTACGGGGCCAGCGTCCTGACTTTC.

The rearrangement uses TRBV7-9 and TRBJ2-1, with D possibly TRBD2 on 6 matching bases. The CDR3 is made up of 16 amino acids. The V gene lost 5 bases and the J gene lost 2 bases, with 16 bases spanning the gap. Germline CDR1 reads SEHNR; CDR2 reads FQNEAQ (reference sequence). CDR3 residues: CASSDGRVAAYNEQFF. The CDR3 nucleotides are TGTGCCAGCAGCGATGGACGGGTAGCGGCCTACAATGAGCAGTTCTTC.

This clonotype was found a few times. DNA of the CDR3: TGTGCCAGTAGTATAGTGCAAGACAGGCACAATGAAAAACTGTTTTTT. Protein: CASSIVQDRHNEKLFF. V and J are TRBV19 and TRBJ1-4; a possible D gene is TRBD1 (6 bases). CDR3 length: 16 amino acids. Trimming removed 1 base at V and 5 bases at J, with 14 bases between. Germline CDR1 LNHDA, CDR2 SQIVND (reference sequence).

This clonotype occurred many times. This chain links TRBV28 with TRBJ1-4; no reliable D call. The germline gives CDR1 MDHEN, CDR2 SYDVKM. V shed 2 bases and J shed 8 bases, with 15 bases lying between them. The CDR3 spans 15 residues. The CDR3 bases are TGTGCCAGCAGTTTAGGTCGCGGTGAACAAGAAAAACTGTTTTTT. Amino acids: CASSLGRGEQEKLFF.

As concerns this clonotype: An end of the junction does not agree with germline; a read error may underlie this. V is TRBV19 and J is TRBJ1-6; no clear D gene. The V gene's germline CDR1 is LNHDA and CDR2 SQIVND (reference sequence). This CDR3 is built from 13 residues. The CDR3 sequence is CDSSIEVESPLHF. The DNA of the CDR3 is TGTGACAGTAGTATAGAGGTGGAGTCACCCCTCCACTTT.

V gene TRBV28 combines with J gene TRBJ2-5, with D possibly being TRBD1 (6 bases). Trimming left V 5 bases short and J 1 base short, with 11 bases between. The CDR3 has 14 residues. CDR1 and CDR2 from the germline V gene are MDHEN and SYDVKM. As DNA, the CDR3 is TGTGCCAGCAGTAAAACAGGGAGCCAAGAGACCCAGTACTTC. Protein product: CASSKTGSQETQYF.

The CDR3 DNA follows: TGTGCCAGCAGCTTCCCTCCCCCGGGGCTCACGAGGACCGGGGAGCTGTTTTTT. This sequence encodes CASSFPPPGLTRTGELFF. The V and J genes are TRBV7-9 and TRBJ2-2; D possibly matches TRBD1 or TRBD2 (5 bases each). The CDR3 loop spans 18 amino acids. The ends were cut back, 3 bases at V and 5 bases at J, with 22 bases in the middle. CDR1 is SEHNR, CDR2 FQNEAQ, per germline (reference sequence).